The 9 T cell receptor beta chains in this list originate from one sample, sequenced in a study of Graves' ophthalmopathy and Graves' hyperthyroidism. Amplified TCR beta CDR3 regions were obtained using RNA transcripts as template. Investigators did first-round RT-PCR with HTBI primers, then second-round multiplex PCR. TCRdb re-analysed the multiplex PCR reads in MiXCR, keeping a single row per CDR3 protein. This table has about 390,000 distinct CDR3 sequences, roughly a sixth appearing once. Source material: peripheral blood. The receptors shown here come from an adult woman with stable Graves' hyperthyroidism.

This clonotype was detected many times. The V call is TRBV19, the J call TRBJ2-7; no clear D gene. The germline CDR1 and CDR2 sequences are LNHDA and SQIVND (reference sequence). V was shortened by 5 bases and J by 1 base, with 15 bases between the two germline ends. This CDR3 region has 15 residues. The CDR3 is CASSPIRLESYEQYF. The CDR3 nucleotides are TGTGCCAGTAGTCCAATTCGACTGGAGTCCTACGAGCAGTACTTC.

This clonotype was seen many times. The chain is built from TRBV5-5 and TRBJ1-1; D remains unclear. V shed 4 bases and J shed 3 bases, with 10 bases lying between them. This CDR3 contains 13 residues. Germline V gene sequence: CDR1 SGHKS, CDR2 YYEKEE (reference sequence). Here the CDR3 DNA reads TGTGCCAGCAGCCCCCTGATTGACACTGAAGCTTTCTTT. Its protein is CASSPLIDTEAFF.

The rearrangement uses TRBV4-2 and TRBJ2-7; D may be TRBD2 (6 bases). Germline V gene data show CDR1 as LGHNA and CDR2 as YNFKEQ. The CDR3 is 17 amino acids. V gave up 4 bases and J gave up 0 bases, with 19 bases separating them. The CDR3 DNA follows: TGTGCCAGCAGCCGCGCCGGGACTGGAGTGGCCTCCTACGAGCAGTACTTC. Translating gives CASSRAGTGVASYEQYF.

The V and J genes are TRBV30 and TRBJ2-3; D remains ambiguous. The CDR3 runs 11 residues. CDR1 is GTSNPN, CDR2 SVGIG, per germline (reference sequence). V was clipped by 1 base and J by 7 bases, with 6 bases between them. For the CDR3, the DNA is TGTGCCTGGAGTGATCGAAATACGCAGTATTTT. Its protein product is CAWSDRNTQYF.

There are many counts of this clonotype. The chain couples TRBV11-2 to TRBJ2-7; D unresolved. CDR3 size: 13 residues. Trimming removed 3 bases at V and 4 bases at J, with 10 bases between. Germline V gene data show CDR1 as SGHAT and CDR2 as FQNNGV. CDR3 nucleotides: TGTGCCAGCAGCTTTGGCAGCAATTACGAGCAGTACTTC. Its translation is CASSFGSNYEQYF.

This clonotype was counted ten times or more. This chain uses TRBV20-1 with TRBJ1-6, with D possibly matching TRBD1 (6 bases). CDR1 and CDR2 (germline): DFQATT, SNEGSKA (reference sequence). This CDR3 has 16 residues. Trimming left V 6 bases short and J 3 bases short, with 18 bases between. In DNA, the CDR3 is TGCAGTGCCCCCGAGGAGACAGGCCGCTATAATTCACCCCTCCACTTT. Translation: CSAPEETGRYNSPLHF.

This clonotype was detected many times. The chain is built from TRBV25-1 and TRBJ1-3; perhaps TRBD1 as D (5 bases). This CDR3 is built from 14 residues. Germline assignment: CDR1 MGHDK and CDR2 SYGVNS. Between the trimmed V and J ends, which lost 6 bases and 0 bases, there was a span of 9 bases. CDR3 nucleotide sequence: TGTGCCAGCAGGGGGCTGAGCTCTGGAAACACCATATATTTT. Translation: CASRGLSSGNTIYF.

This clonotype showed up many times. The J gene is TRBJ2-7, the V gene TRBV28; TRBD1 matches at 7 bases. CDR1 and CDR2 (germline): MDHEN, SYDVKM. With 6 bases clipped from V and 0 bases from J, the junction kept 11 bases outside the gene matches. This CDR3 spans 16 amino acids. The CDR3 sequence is CASRGLSGTVSYEQYF. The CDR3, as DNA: TGTGCCAGCAGGGGTCTCTCCGGGACAGTCTCCTACGAGCAGTACTTC.

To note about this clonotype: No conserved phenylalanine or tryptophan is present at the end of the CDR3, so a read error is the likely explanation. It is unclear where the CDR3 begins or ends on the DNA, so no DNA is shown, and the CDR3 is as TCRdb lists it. CDR3 in amino acids: CSVDTSGSGELCV. The chain carries TRBV29-1 and TRBJ2-2; the D call TRBD2 from the table was never checked on the DNA. Germline V gene data show CDR1 as SQVTM and CDR2 as ANQGSEA. The CDR3 sequence runs 13 residues, both termini included.